The next 8 T cell receptor beta chains were all read from a single sample in a study of PD-1 blockade in classical Hodgkin lymphoma. All the patients suffered relapse after autologous stem cell transplantation, and brentuximab vedotin exposure differed. The repertoire was sequenced with immunoSEQ multiplex PCR; TCRdb's copy has only in-frame clones and lacks some. The sample holds over 25,000 clones, around 80% seen once. This material consisted of peripheral blood mononuclear cells (PBMCs), taken before the second cycle of nivolumab. The origin of the receptors is a human donor with classical Hodgkin lymphoma.

The chain couples TRBV10-1 to TRBJ2-7, with 7 bases aligning to TRBD2. This CDR3 spans 14 amino acids. The J segment lost 5 bases and the V segment lost 2 bases, leaving 6 bases of the junction unmatched. The germline CDR1 and CDR2 sequences are WNHNN and SYGVQD (reference sequence). CDR3 in amino acids: CASSETRGGNEQYF. The CDR3 DNA is TGCGCCAGCAGTGAGACGCGGGGAGGGAACGAGCAGTACTTC.

This sequence joins TRBV6-4 and TRBJ2-2; 8 nucleotides match TRBD1. The germline V gene encodes CDR1 MRHNA and CDR2 SNTAGT. This CDR3 region has 15 residues. J lost 5 bases, V lost 7 bases, and 9 bases had no gene match. CDR3 amino acids: CASTPSQGATGELFF. Written as DNA, the CDR3 is TGTGCCAGCACCCCCTCGCAGGGGGCAACCGGGGAGCTGTTTTTT.

The chain recombines TRBV6-5 with TRBJ2-7; 7 nucleotides match TRBD1. The CDR3 is made up of 14 amino acids. With V trimmed by 5 bases and J by 3 bases, 7 bases remained unmatched. In germline, CDR1 is MNHEY, CDR2 SVGAGI. CDR3 nucleotides: TGTGCCAGCAGTGCGACAGGGAAAGGCTACGAGCAGTACTTC. Translating gives CASSATGKGYEQYF.

This sequence joins TRBV2 and TRBJ2-6; no clear D. The length of the CDR3 is 17 residues. V shed 4 bases and J shed 1 base, with 14 bases lying between them. CDR1 SNHLY and CDR2 FYNNEI come from the germline V gene. The CDR3 spells CASSGDRLGSGANVLTF. The CDR3 DNA is TGTGCCAGCAGTGGGGATCGACTGGGGTCTGGGGCCAACGTCCTGACTTTC.

The chain recombines TRBV30 with TRBJ2-1; a weak D match, TRBD2 (6 bases). CDR1 is GTSNPN, CDR2 SVGIG, per germline (reference sequence). The ends were cut back, 5 bases at V and 2 bases at J, with 10 bases in the middle. The CDR3 extends over 13 amino acids. Written as DNA, the CDR3 is TGTGCCTGGGGTCCGGGGGCCTACAATGAGCAGTTCTTC. This encodes CAWGPGAYNEQFF.

The chain has TRBV6-5 and TRBJ1-2, with D possibly matching TRBD1 (5 bases). With 0 bases removed from V and 4 bases from J, the gap between germline ends came to 12 bases. This CDR3 contains 15 residues. Germline V gene data show CDR1 as MNHEY and CDR2 as SVGAGI. DNA of the CDR3: TGTGCCAGCAGTTACTCAGCAGGGTCTTTCTATGGCTACACCTTC. Translated, it gives CASSYSAGSFYGYTF.

The V call is TRBV4-2, the J call TRBJ1-1, with 7 bases fitting TRBD1. The CDR3 contains 16 residues. CDR1 and CDR2 from the germline V gene are LGHNA and YNFKEQ. V trimming: 3 bases; J trimming: 6 bases; junction bases outside the gene matches: 13. The CDR3 is CASSQSQGNVASEAFF. DNA of the CDR3: TGTGCCAGCAGCCAGTCACAGGGGAACGTGGCGTCTGAAGCTTTCTTT.

The chain recombines TRBV4-3 with TRBJ1-6, with 7 bases aligning to TRBD1. The junction had 5 bases not matched to a gene; V was cut back by 1 base and J by 8 bases. CDR1 LGHNA and CDR2 YSLEER come from the germline V gene. This CDR3 has 15 residues. In DNA, the CDR3 is TGCGCCAGCAGCCAAGCCCCAGGGGGGGATTCACCCCTCCACTTT. Amino acids: CASSQAPGGDSPLHF.